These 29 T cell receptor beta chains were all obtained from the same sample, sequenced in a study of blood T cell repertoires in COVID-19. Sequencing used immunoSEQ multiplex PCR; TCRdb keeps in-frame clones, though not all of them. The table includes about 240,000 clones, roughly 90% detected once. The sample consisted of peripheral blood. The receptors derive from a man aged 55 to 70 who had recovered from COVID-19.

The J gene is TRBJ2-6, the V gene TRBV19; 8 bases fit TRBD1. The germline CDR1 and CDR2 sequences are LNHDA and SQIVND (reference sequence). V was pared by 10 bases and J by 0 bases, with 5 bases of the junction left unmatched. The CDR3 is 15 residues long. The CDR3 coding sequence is TGTGCCACCGGGACAGGATACTCTGGGGCCAACGTCCTGACTTTC. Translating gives CATGTGYSGANVLTF. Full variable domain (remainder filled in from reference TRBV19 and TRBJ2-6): DGGITQSPKYLFRKEGQNVTLSCEQNLNHDAMYWYRQDPGQGLRLIYYSQIVNDFQKGDIAEGYSVSREKKESFPLTVTSAQKNPTAFYLCATGTGYSGANVLTFGAGSRLTVL.

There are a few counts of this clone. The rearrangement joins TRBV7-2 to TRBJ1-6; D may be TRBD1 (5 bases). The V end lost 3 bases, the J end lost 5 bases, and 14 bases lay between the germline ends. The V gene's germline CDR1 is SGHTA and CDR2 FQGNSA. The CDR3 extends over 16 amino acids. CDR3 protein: CASSFLGALNNSPLHF. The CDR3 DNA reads TGTGCCAGCAGCTTTCTTGGGGCGTTAAATAATTCACCCCTCCACTTT. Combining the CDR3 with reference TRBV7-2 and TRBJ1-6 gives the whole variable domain GAGVSQSPSNKVTEKGKDVELRCDPISGHTALYWYRQSLGQGLEFLIYFQGNSAPDKSGLPSDRFSAERTGGSVSTLTIQRTQQEDSAVYLCASSFLGALNNSPLHFGNGTRLTVT.

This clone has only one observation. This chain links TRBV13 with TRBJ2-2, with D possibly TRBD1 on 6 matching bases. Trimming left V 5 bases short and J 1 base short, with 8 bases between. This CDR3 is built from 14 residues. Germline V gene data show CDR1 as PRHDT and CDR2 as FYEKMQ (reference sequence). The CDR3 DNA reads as TGTGCCAGCAGCCTGACAGGGAACACCGGGGAGCTGTTTTTT. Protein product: CASSLTGNTGELFF.

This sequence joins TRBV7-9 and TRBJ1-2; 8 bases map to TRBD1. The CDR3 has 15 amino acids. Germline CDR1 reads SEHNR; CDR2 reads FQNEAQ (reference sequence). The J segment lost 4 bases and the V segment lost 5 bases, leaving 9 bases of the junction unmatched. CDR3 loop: CASSLETGVVYGYTF. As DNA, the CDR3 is TGTGCCAGCAGCCTAGAGACAGGGGTAGTCTATGGCTACACCTTC.

The CDR3 protein is CASSPLPTPLVSQFF. The CDR3 DNA reads as TGTGCCAGCAGCCCTCTCCCGACCCCACTAGTGAGTCAGTTCTTC. The V gene is TRBV27, the J gene TRBJ2-1; possible D gene TRBD2, 5 bases. V gave up 6 bases and J gave up 13 bases, with 25 bases separating them. Germline CDR1 MNHEY, CDR2 SMNVEV (reference sequence). The CDR3 is 15 residues long.

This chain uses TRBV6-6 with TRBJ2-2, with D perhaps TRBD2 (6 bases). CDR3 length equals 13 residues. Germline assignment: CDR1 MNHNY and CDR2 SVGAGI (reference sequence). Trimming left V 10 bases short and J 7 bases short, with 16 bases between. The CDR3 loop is CAIGTGGGGELFF. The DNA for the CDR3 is TGTGCCATCGGGACTGGGGGTGGCGGGGAGCTGTTTTTT.

CDR3 sequence reads: CASSIDWAYGYTF. Written as DNA, the CDR3 is TGTGCCAGTAGTATAGACTGGGCCTATGGCTACACCTTC. The chain is built from TRBV19 and TRBJ1-2; D not resolved. This CDR3 spans 13 amino acids. V lost 0 bases and J 4 bases, leaving 6 bases between the germline ends. From germline, CDR1 is LNHDA and CDR2 SQIVND (reference sequence).

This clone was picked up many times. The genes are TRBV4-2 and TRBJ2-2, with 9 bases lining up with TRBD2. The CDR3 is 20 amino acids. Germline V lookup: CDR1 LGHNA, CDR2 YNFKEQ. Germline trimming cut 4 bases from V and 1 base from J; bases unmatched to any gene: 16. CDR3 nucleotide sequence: TGTGCCAGCAGCCCAACTTCCCGAGAAGCGGGGGGCCAGAACACCGGGGAGCTGTTTTTT. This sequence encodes CASSPTSREAGGQNTGELFF.

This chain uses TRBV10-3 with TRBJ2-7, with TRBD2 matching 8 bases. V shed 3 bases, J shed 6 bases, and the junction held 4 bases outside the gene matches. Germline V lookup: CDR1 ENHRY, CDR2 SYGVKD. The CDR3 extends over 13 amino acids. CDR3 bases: TGTGCCATCAGTGATGGGCTAGCGGGCGAGCAGTACGTC. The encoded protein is CAISDGLAGEQYV.

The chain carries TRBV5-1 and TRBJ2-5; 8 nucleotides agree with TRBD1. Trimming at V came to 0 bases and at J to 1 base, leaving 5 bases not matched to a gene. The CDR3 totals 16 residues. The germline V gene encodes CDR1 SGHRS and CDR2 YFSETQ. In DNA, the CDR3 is TGCGCCAGCAGCTTGGGGGCCACAGGGGGCCAAGAGACCCAGTACTTC. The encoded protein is CASSLGATGGQETQYF.

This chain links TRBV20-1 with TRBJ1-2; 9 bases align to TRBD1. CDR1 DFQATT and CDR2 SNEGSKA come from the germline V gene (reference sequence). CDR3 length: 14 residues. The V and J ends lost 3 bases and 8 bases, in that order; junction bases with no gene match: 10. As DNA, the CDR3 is TGCAGTGCTAGTCCGGGACAGGGACCTCGGGGCTACACCTTC. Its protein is CSASPGQGPRGYTF.

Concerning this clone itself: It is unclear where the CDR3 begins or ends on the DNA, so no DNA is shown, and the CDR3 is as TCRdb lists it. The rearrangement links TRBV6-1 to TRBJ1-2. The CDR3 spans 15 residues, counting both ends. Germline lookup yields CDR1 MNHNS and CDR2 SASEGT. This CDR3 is CASSSSDGGLNGYTF.

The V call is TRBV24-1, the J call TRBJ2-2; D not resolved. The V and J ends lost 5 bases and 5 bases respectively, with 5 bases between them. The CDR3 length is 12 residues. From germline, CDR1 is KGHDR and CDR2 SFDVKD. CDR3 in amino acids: CATSGRTGELFF. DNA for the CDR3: TGTGCCACCAGTGGGCGGACCGGGGAGCTGTTTTTT.

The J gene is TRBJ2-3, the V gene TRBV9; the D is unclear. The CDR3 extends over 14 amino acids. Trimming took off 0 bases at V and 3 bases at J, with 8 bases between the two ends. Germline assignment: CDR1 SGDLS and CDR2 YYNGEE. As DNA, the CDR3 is TGTGCCAGCAGCGTAGACCCTAGGACAGATACGCAGTATTTT. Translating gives CASSVDPRTDTQYF.

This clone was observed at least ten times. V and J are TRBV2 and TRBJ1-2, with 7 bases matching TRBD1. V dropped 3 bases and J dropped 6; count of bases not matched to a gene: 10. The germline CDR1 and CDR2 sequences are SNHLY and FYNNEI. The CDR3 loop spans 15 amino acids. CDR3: CASSDLPQDRNGYTF. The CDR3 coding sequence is TGTGCCAGCAGTGACCTTCCGCAGGACAGGAATGGCTACACCTTC.

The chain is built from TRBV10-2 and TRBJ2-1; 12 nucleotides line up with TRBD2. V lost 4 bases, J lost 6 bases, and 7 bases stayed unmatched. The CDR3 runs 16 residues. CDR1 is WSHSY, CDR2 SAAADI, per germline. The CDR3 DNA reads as TGCGCCAGCAGTGGGACACGACTAGCGGGGGCCAATGAGCAGTTCTTC. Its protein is CASSGTRLAGANEQFF.

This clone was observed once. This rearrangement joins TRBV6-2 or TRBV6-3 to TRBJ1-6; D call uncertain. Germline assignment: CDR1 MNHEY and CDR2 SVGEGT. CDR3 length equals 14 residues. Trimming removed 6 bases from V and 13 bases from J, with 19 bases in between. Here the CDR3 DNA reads TGTGCCAGCAGCAAACGGGAGGGTTGGACCCCCCTCCACTTT. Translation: CASSKREGWTPLHF.

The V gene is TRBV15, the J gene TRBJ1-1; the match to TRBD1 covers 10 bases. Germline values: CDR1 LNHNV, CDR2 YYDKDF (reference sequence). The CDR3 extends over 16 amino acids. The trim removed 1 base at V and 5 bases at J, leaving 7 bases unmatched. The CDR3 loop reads CATSRARGQGRTEAFF. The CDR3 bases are TGTGCCACCAGCAGAGCCCGGGGACAGGGGAGAACTGAAGCTTTCTTT.

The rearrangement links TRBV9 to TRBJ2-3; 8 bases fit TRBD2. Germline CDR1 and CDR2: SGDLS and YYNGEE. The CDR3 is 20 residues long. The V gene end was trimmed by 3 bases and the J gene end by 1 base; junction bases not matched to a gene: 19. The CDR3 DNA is TGTGCCAGCAGCGCCGGAGCCCCTTTATCTGTGCGGGGGGGCACAGATACGCAGTATTTT. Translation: CASSAGAPLSVRGGTDTQYF.

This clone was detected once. The CDR3 reads CASSPQQRAGELFF. CDR3 coding DNA: TGTGCCAGCTCCCCTCAGCAACGGGCCGGGGAGCTGTTTTTT. The chain carries TRBV18 and TRBJ2-2; no clear D gene. Germline values: CDR1 KGHSH, CDR2 LQKENI. V lost 6 bases and J lost 6, with 14 bases in between. This CDR3 region has 14 residues.

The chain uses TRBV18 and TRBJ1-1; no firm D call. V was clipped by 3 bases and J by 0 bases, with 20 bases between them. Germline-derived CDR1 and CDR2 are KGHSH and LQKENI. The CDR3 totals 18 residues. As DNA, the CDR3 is TGTGCCAGCTCACCGGAGGGTCTCCTTTTGCTCATGAACACTGAAGCTTTCTTT. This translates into CASSPEGLLLLMNTEAFF. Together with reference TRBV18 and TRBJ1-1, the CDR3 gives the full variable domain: NAGVMQNPRHLVRRRGQEARLRCSPMKGHSHVYWYRQLPEEGLKFMVYLQKENIIDESGMPKERFSAEFPKEGPSILRIQQVVRGDSAAYFCASSPEGLLLLMNTEAFFGQGTRLTVV.

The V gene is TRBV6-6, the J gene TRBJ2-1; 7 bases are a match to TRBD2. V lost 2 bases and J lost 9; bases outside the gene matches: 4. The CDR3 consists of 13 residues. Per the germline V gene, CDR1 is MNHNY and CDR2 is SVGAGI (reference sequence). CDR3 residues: CASSYVGGSEQFF. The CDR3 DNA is TGTGCCAGCAGTTACGTGGGGGGGAGTGAGCAGTTCTTC.

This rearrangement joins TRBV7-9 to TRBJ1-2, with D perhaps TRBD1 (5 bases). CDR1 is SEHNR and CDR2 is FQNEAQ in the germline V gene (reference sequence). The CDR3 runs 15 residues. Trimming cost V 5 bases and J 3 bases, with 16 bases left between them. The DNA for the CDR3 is TGTGCCAGCAGCGCCTCCCAGGGTAGCTACTATGGCTACACCTTC. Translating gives CASSASQGSYYGYTF.

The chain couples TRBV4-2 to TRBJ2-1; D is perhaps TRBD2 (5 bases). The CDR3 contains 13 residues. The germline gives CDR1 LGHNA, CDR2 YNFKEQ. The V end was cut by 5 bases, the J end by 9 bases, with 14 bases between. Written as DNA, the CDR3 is TGTGCCAGCAGCTTCGGGGAAGCATTTGAGCAGTTCTTC. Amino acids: CASSFGEAFEQFF.

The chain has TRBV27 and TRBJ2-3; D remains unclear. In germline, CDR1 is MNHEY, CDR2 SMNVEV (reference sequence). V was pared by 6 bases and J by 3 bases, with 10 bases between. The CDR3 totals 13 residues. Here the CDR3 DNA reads TGTGCCAGCAGAGCCACAGCTACAGATACGCAGTATTTT. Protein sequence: CASRATATDTQYF.

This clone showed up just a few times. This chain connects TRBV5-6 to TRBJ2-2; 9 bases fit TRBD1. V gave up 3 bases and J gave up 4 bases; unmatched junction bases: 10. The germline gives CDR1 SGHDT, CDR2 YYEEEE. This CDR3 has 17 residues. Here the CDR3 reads CASSWDRAIRGTGELFF. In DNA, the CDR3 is TGTGCCAGCAGCTGGGACAGGGCCATTAGGGGCACCGGGGAGCTGTTTTTT.

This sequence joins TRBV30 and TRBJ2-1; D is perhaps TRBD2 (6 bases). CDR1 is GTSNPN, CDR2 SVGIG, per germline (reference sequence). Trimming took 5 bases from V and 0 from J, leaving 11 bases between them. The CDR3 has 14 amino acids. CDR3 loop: CAWHGGYSYNEQFF. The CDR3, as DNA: TGTGCCTGGCATGGGGGGTACTCCTACAATGAGCAGTTCTTC.

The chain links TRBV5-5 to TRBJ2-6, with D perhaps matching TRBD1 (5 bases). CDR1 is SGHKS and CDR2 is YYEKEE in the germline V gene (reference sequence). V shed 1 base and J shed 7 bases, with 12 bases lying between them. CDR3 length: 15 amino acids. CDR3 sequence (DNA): TGTGCCAGCAGCTTGACAGGCCTCTTAGCCAACGTCCTGACTTTC. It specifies CASSLTGLLANVLTF. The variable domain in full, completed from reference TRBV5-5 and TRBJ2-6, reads DAGVTQSPTHLIKTRGQQVTLRCSPISGHKSVSWYQQVLGQGPQFIFQYYEKEERGRGNFPDRFSARQFPNYSSELNVNALLLGDSALYLCASSLTGLLANVLTFGAGSRLTVL.

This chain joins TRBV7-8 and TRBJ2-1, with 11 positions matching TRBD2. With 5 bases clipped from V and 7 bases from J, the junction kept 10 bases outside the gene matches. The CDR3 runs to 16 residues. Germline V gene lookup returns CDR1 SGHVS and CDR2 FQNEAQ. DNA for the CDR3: TGTGCCAGCAGCACGACTAGCGGGGTCCCTGGGAATGAGCAGTTCTTC. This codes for CASSTTSGVPGNEQFF. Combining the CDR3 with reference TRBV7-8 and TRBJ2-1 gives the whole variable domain GAGVSQSPRYKVAKRGQDVALRCDPISGHVSLFWYQQALGQGPEFLTYFQNEAQLDKSGLPSDRFFAERPEGSVSTLKIQRTQQEDSAVYLCASSTTSGVPGNEQFFGPGTRLTVL.